These 32 T cell receptor beta chains were sequenced from one sample in a study of response to subunit inactivated influenza vaccine. TCRdb re-called the RT-PCR reads with MiXCR, one entry per CDR3 protein. The sample shows about 830,000 distinct CDR3 sequences, about a fifth of them seen only once. The source material was PBMCs from blood, sampled around 5 days after vaccination. Every receptor here comes from a man aged 45 to 65 who received an inactivated influenza vaccine.

The chain carries TRBV10-1 and TRBJ2-3; 12 nucleotides align to TRBD1. Germline CDR1 reads WNHNN; CDR2 reads SYGVQD (reference sequence). This CDR3 spans 15 amino acids. After removal of 3 bases from V and 7 bases from J, the junction contained 5 bases not matched to a gene. The CDR3 DNA sequence: TGCGCCAGCAGTGAACCGGGACAGGGGGCAAATACGCAGTATTTT. It yields the protein CASSEPGQGANTQYF.

The gene calls are TRBV28 and TRBJ1-2; D ambiguous. The CDR3 is 14 residues long. The V end lost 6 bases, the J end lost 7 bases, and 18 bases lay between the germline ends. The V gene's germline CDR1 is MDHEN and CDR2 SYDVKM. CDR3 loop: CASRGPGSSGGYTF. The CDR3 DNA is TGTGCCAGCAGGGGTCCGGGATCCAGCGGTGGCTACACCTTC.

J is TRBJ2-1 and V is TRBV6-2 or TRBV6-3; 16 bases line up with TRBD2. Unmatched junction bases numbered 5, after V lost 7 bases and J lost 14 bases. CDR1 is MNHEY, CDR2 SVGEGT, per germline. The CDR3 totals 13 residues. The CDR3 protein is CASTGTSGGAEFF. In DNA form, the CDR3 reads TGTGCCAGCACCGGGACTAGCGGGGGGGCAGAGTTCTTC.

J is TRBJ2-1 and V is TRBV28; perhaps TRBD1 as D (5 bases). The germline V and J ends were trimmed by 4 bases and 8 bases, with 9 bases remaining between them. CDR3 length: 12 amino acids. CDR1 is MDHEN and CDR2 is SYDVKM in the germline V gene. The chain's CDR3 is CASSSYRYEQFF. The CDR3 DNA reads as TGTGCCAGCAGTTCTTACAGGTATGAGCAGTTCTTC.

The V gene is TRBV20-1, the J gene TRBJ2-3; 11 bases are shared with TRBD2. The CDR3 contains 14 residues. Germline V gene sequence: CDR1 DFQATT, CDR2 SNEGSKA (reference sequence). V was clipped by 4 bases and J by 8 bases; unmatched bases: 8. The CDR3 reads CSATGTSGTSTQYF. The DNA of the CDR3 is TGCAGTGCTACCGGGACTAGCGGCACGAGTACGCAGTATTTT.

This clonotype has more than one count but fewer than ten. The chain has TRBV6-5 and TRBJ1-5; maybe TRBD1 (5 bases). The length of the CDR3 is 15 residues. Trimming shortened V by 5 bases and J by 7 bases, and 18 bases separated the two germline ends. Looked up from germline, CDR1 is MNHEY and CDR2 is SVGAGI. CDR3 sequence (DNA): TGTGCCAGCAGTCACCGCAGGGAGCAGGCGCAGCCCCAGCATTTT. Translation gives CASSHRREQAQPQHF.

This clonotype has just a few counts. This rearrangement joins TRBV12-3 or TRBV12-4 to TRBJ2-4, with D possibly being TRBD1 or TRBD2 (6 bases each). This CDR3 spans 13 amino acids. V was clipped by 2 bases and J by 9 bases, with 11 bases between them. CDR3: CASSLKGDSIQYF. CDR3 nucleotide sequence: TGTGCCAGCAGTTTAAAGGGGGACTCCATTCAGTACTTC.

V is TRBV19 and J is TRBJ2-1, with D uncertain. The CDR3 covers 13 residues. From germline, CDR1 is LNHDA and CDR2 SQIVND (reference sequence). V gave up 5 bases and J gave up 6 bases, with 11 bases separating them. The CDR3 coding sequence is TGTGCCAGTAGTCCCGTCAGGAGCAATGAGCAGTTCTTC. Amino acid sequence: CASSPVRSNEQFF.

The chain joins TRBV15 to TRBJ1-4, with D possibly being TRBD1 (5 bases). V shed 0 bases and J shed 6 bases, with 8 bases lying between them. This CDR3 is 14 amino acids long. Per germline, CDR1 LNHNV and CDR2 YYDKDF (reference sequence). The CDR3 loop reads CATSRDVGDEKLFF. For the CDR3, the DNA is TGTGCCACCAGCAGAGATGTGGGGGATGAAAAACTGTTTTTT.

Many counts were recorded for this clonotype. The chain recombines TRBV7-2 with TRBJ2-3; 7 nucleotides agree with TRBD1. This CDR3 has 15 residues. Unmatched junction bases numbered 5, after V lost 5 bases and J lost 0 bases. Looked up from germline, CDR1 is SGHTA and CDR2 is FQGNSA. This CDR3 reads CASSRGTVSTDTQYF. The CDR3 DNA sequence: TGTGCCAGCAGCAGAGGGACAGTGAGCACAGATACGCAGTATTTT.

V is TRBV7-6 and J is TRBJ2-2; TRBD2 is a possible D gene (6 bases). The length of the CDR3 is 14 residues. Germline CDR1 is SGHVS and CDR2 is FNYEAQ. V was pared by 5 bases and J by 3 bases, with 10 bases between. CDR3 in amino acids: CASSGGTYTGELFF. In DNA form, the CDR3 reads TGTGCCAGCAGCGGCGGGACTTACACCGGGGAGCTGTTTTTT.

This clonotype was seen more than once but under ten times. The chain has TRBV6-1 and TRBJ1-6; D not certain. Trimming pared 4 bases from V and 5 bases from J, leaving 12 bases between. This CDR3 contains 15 residues. CDR1 and CDR2 from the germline V gene are MNHNS and SASEGT. In DNA form, the CDR3 reads TGTGCCAGCAGTGCCCCCCTTGGGGATAATTCACCCCTCCACTTT. Translating it yields CASSAPLGDNSPLHF.

The V and J genes are TRBV5-1 and TRBJ2-1; perhaps TRBD1 as D (6 bases). V lost 4 bases to trimming and J lost 7 bases, with 21 bases between them. The germline V gene has CDR1 SGHRS and CDR2 YFSETQ. The length of the CDR3 is 16 residues. CDR3 coding DNA: TGCGCCAGCAGCCCGGTATCCAGGGGTTTTTTGAATGAGCAGTTCTTC. This translates into CASSPVSRGFLNEQFF.

A word on this clonotype: The junction differs from germline at one of its ends, possibly a read error. The J gene is TRBJ2-1, the V gene TRBV7-8; possible D gene TRBD2, 6 bases. The V gene's germline CDR1 is SGHVS and CDR2 FQNEAQ. The CDR3 is 14 residues long. CDR3 DNA sequence: TGTGCCAGCACCTTAGCACTCCCGGAGGGTGAGCAGTTCTTC. Protein sequence: CASTLALPEGEQFF. Based on the CDR3 plus reference TRBV7-8 and TRBJ2-1, the full variable domain is GAGVSQSPRYKVAKRGQDVALRCDPISGHVSLFWYQQALGQGPEFLTYFQNEAQLDKSGLPSDRFFAERPEGSVSTLKIQRTQQEDSAVYLCASTLALPEGEQFFGPGTRLTVL.

This clonotype appeared a few times. The chain uses TRBV7-8 and TRBJ2-7, with D perhaps matching TRBD1 (5 bases). The CDR3 consists of 14 residues. Germline-derived CDR1 and CDR2 are SGHVS and FQNEAQ. With 2 bases removed from V and 1 base from J, the gap between germline ends came to 9 bases. CDR3 nucleotides: TGTGCCAGCAGCTTAAACACAGGATCCTACGAGCAGTACTTC. Its translation: CASSLNTGSYEQYF.

This clonotype was detected a few times. The J gene is TRBJ1-1, the V gene TRBV20-1; TRBD1 might be the D (5 bases). CDR1 DFQATT and CDR2 SNEGSKA come from the germline V gene (reference sequence). The CDR3 runs 13 residues. Trimming shortened V by 7 bases and J by 2 bases, and 14 bases separated the two germline ends. The CDR3 protein is CSGSTASNTEAFF. The CDR3 DNA reads as TGCAGTGGTTCGACAGCTTCCAACACTGAAGCTTTCTTT.

The chain couples TRBV12-3 or TRBV12-4 to TRBJ1-1, with D possibly TRBD1 on 6 matching bases. Trimming took 3 bases from V and 6 from J, leaving 17 bases between them. The CDR3 length is 15 residues. CDR3 sequence (DNA): TGTGCCAGCAGTTTGGGAGGAGGGGGGTTCGCTGAAGCTTTCTTT. This codes for CASSLGGGGFAEAFF.

The chain uses TRBV10-3 and TRBJ2-7; TRBD1 agrees at 7 bases. The CDR3 is 15 residues long. The J segment lost 5 bases and the V segment lost 3 bases, leaving 10 bases of the junction unmatched. Per germline, CDR1 ENHRY and CDR2 SYGVKD. The CDR3 is CAISEYRGFVDEQYF. The CDR3 DNA is TGTGCCATCAGTGAATACAGGGGATTTGTGGACGAGCAGTACTTC.

This clonotype was observed a handful of times. The chain is built from TRBV9 and TRBJ2-1, with D possibly being TRBD2 (5 bases). CDR1 and CDR2 from the germline V gene are SGDLS and YYNGEE. The CDR3 loop spans 15 amino acids. Trimming removed 1 base at V and 7 bases at J, with 15 bases between. The DNA of the CDR3 is TGTGCCAGCAGCGTAAAGAGGGATACCACGAATGAGCAGTTCTTC. It specifies CASSVKRDTTNEQFF.

This clonotype was seen more than once but under ten times. V is TRBV20-1 and J is TRBJ2-1, with a tentative D call TRBD1 (6 bases). The CDR3 covers 12 residues. CDR1 and CDR2 (germline): DFQATT, SNEGSKA (reference sequence). V lost 3 bases and J lost 6, with 9 bases in between. DNA for the CDR3: TGCAGTGCTAGCGGACAGATCAATGAGCAGTTCTTC. It translates to CSASGQINEQFF.

The DNA of the CDR3 is TGTGCCATCAGTGATTCCGGGAACTATGGCTACACCTTC. It specifies CAISDSGNYGYTF. The chain is built from TRBV10-3 and TRBJ1-2; D is unresolved. The CDR3 spans 13 residues. Trimming removed 3 bases at V and 2 bases at J, with 7 bases between. The V gene's germline CDR1 is ENHRY and CDR2 SYGVKD.

This clonotype was seen a handful of times. The V and J genes are TRBV6-2 or TRBV6-3 and TRBJ2-2; a possible D gene is TRBD2 (7 bases). CDR1 and CDR2 (germline): MNHEY, SVGEGT. Trimming pared 8 bases from V and 1 base from J, leaving 14 bases between. This CDR3 region has 15 residues. CDR3 amino acids: CASGRGHLNTGELFF. The CDR3 nucleotides read TGTGCCAGCGGGAGGGGACATCTGAACACCGGGGAGCTGTTTTTT.

The gene calls are TRBV15 and TRBJ1-1; 7 bases agree with TRBD1. From germline, CDR1 is LNHNV and CDR2 YYDKDF (reference sequence). V lost 1 base, J lost 4 bases, and 3 bases stayed unmatched. This CDR3 contains 14 residues. The DNA for the CDR3 is TGTGCCACCAGCAGAGGGGACAGAAGCACTGAAGCTTTCTTT. Residues: CATSRGDRSTEAFF.

V gene TRBV6-5 combines with J gene TRBJ2-4; TRBD2 matches at 10 bases. J was trimmed by 1 base and V by 0 bases; bases with no gene match: 9. The germline gives CDR1 MNHEY, CDR2 SVGAGI. The CDR3 length is 19 residues. The CDR3 sequence is CASSYSPSGSVTAKNIQYF. CDR3 DNA sequence: TGTGCCAGCAGTTACTCGCCTAGCGGGAGTGTAACGGCCAAAAACATTCAGTACTTC.

The chain carries TRBV2 and TRBJ1-5; D might be TRBD1 (5 bases). V was clipped by 2 bases and J by 8 bases, with 7 bases between them. Germline V CDR1 and CDR2: SNHLY, FYNNEI. This CDR3 region has 12 residues. The CDR3 is CASSEQGKPQHF. DNA for the CDR3: TGTGCCAGCAGTGAACAGGGCAAGCCCCAGCATTTT.

This clonotype was detected only a few times. V and J are TRBV29-1 and TRBJ2-7; D uncertain. Per the germline V gene, CDR1 is SQVTM and CDR2 is ANQGSEA. This CDR3 spans 13 amino acids. V dropped 1 base and J dropped 1 base, with 8 bases sitting between them. The CDR3 DNA is TGCAGCGTTGAAGTCTCAGGATCCTACGAGCAGTACTTC. This sequence encodes CSVEVSGSYEQYF.

This clonotype was seen only a few times. The V and J genes are TRBV7-9 and TRBJ2-7; the match to TRBD1 covers 7 bases. The J segment lost 3 bases and the V segment lost 8 bases, leaving 16 bases of the junction unmatched. Germline CDR1 is SEHNR and CDR2 is FQNEAQ (reference sequence). This CDR3 contains 16 residues. The CDR3 DNA follows: TGTGCCAGCTCAGCTTTTGTAACAGGGGACAACTACGAGCAGTACTTC. Encoded protein: CASSAFVTGDNYEQYF.

This clonotype was seen a few times. The chain combines TRBV11-2 with TRBJ2-1; no clear D. The length of the CDR3 is 14 residues. V was pared by 5 bases and J by 3 bases, with 11 bases between. Germline lookup yields CDR1 SGHAT and CDR2 FQNNGV. The CDR3 here is CASSPTSYYNEQFF. In DNA, the CDR3 is TGTGCCAGCAGCCCTACCTCCTACTACAATGAGCAGTTCTTC.

The gene calls are TRBV12-3 or TRBV12-4 and TRBJ1-1; D is unresolved. The CDR3 consists of 13 residues. Trimming stripped 4 bases from V and 1 base from J, with 7 bases between. The CDR3 here is CASSWEPNTEAFF. CDR3 nucleotides: TGTGCCAGCAGTTGGGAACCGAACACTGAAGCTTTCTTT.

The rearrangement uses TRBV20-1 and TRBJ2-7, with D tentatively TRBD1 (6 bases). From germline, CDR1 is DFQATT and CDR2 SNEGSKA (reference sequence). V lost 6 bases to trimming and J lost 2 bases, with 14 bases between them. The CDR3 extends over 13 amino acids. The CDR3 nucleotides are TGCAGTGCCCCGATGGGGGCCGCCTACGAGCAGTACTTC. Protein sequence: CSAPMGAAYEQYF.

The CDR3 DNA is TGTGCCAGCAGCAATAGCGGGAGCGGAGATACGCAGTATTTT. This gives the protein CASSNSGSGDTQYF. The rearrangement joins TRBV11-3 to TRBJ2-3; 9 nucleotides match TRBD2. This CDR3 contains 14 residues. In germline, CDR1 is SGHNT, CDR2 YENEEA. V lost 5 bases, J lost 5 bases, and 5 bases stayed unmatched.

There are many counts of this clonotype. The gene calls are TRBV10-3 and TRBJ1-1, with D tentatively TRBD1 (6 bases). This CDR3 has 17 amino acids. Germline V gene sequence: CDR1 ENHRY, CDR2 SYGVKD. Deletions cut 0 bases from V and 5 bases from J, with 19 bases between. CDR3 bases: TGTGCCATCAGTGAGTCGATTTACGGGGGGCGCGGGACTGAAGCTTTCTTT. Amino acid sequence: CAISESIYGGRGTEAFF.